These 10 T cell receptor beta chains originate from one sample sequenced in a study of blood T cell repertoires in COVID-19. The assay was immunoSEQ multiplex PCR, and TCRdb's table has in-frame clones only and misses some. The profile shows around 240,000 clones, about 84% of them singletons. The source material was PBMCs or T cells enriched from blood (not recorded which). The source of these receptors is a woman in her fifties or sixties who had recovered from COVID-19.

This CDR3 is CATRTGGSYEQYF. Written as DNA, the CDR3 is TGTGCCACCAGGACAGGAGGCTCCTACGAGCAGTACTTC. This rearrangement joins TRBV28 to TRBJ2-7; 7 bases match TRBD1. J was trimmed by 0 bases and V by 10 bases; bases with no gene match: 6. This CDR3 contains 13 residues. Germline V gene lookup returns CDR1 MDHEN and CDR2 SYDVKM.

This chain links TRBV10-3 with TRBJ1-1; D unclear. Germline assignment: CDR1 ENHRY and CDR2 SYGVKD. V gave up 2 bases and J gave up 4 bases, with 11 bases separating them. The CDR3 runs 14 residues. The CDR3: CAISEGGRSTEAFF. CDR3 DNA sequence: TGTGCCATCAGTGAGGGAGGCCGGAGCACTGAAGCTTTCTTT.

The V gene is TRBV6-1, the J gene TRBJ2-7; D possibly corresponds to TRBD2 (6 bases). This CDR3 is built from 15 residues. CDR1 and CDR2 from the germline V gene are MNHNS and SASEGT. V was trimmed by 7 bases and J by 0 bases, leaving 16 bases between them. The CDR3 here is CASNLAGPSSYEQYF. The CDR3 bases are TGTGCCAGCAACCTCGCGGGACCGAGCTCCTACGAGCAGTACTTC.

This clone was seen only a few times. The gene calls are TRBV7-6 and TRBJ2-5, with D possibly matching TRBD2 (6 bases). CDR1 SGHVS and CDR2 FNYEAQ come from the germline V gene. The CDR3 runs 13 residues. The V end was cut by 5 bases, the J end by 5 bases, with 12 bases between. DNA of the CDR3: TGTGCCAGCAGCGTGACTAGTAGGGAGACCCAGTACTTC. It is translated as CASSVTSRETQYF. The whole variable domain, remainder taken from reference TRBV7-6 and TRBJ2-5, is GAGVSQSPRYKVTKRGQDVALRCDPISGHVSLYWYRQALGQGPEFLTYFNYEAQQDKSGLPNDRFSAERPEGSISTLTIQRTEQRDSAMYRCASSVTSRETQYFGPGTRLLVL.

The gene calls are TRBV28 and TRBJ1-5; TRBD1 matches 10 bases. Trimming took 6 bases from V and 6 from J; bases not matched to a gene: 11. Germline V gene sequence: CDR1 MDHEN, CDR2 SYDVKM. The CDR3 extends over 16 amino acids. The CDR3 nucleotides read TGTGCCAGCAGCAGCCCCGGGACAGGGGCTGGTCAGCCCCAGCATTTT. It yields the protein CASSSPGTGAGQPQHF.

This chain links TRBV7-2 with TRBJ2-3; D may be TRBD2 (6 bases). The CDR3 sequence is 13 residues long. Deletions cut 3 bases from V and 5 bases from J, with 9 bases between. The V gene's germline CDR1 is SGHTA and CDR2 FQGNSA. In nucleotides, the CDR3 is TGTGCCAGCAGCTTTAAGGGAGGAGATACGCAGTATTTT. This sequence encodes CASSFKGGDTQYF. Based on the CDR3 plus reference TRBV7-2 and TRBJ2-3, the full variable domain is GAGVSQSPSNKVTEKGKDVELRCDPISGHTALYWYRQSLGQGLEFLIYFQGNSAPDKSGLPSDRFSAERTGGSVSTLTIQRTQQEDSAVYLCASSFKGGDTQYFGPGTRLTVL.

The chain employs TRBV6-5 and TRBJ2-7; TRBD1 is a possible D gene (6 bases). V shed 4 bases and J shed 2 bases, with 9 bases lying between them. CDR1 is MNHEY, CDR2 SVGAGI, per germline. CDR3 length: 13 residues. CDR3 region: CASSWTVAYEQYF. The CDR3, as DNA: TGTGCCAGCAGTTGGACAGTAGCCTACGAGCAGTACTTC.

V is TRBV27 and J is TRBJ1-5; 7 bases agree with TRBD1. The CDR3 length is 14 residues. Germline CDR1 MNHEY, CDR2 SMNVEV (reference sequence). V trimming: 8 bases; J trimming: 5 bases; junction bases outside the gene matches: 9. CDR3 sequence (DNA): TGTGCCAGCTGGACAGGCTTATATTATCAGCCCCAGCATTTT. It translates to CASWTGLYYQPQHF.

The CDR3: CASSRLADSYNEQFF. The CDR3 nucleotides read TGTGCCAGCAGTAGACTAGCGGACTCCTACAATGAGCAGTTCTTC. This rearrangement joins TRBV6-4 to TRBJ2-1; 9 bases are shared with TRBD2. CDR1 is MRHNA, CDR2 SNTAGT, per germline. The CDR3 totals 15 residues. The V segment lost 5 bases and the J segment 0 bases; nucleotides outside the gene matches: 2.

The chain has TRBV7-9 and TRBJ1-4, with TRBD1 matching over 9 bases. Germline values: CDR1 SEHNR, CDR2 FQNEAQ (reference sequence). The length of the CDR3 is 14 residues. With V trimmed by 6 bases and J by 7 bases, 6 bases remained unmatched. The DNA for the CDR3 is TGTGCCAGCAGATACGGACAGGGGAGTGAAAAACTGTTTTTT. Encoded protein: CASRYGQGSEKLFF.